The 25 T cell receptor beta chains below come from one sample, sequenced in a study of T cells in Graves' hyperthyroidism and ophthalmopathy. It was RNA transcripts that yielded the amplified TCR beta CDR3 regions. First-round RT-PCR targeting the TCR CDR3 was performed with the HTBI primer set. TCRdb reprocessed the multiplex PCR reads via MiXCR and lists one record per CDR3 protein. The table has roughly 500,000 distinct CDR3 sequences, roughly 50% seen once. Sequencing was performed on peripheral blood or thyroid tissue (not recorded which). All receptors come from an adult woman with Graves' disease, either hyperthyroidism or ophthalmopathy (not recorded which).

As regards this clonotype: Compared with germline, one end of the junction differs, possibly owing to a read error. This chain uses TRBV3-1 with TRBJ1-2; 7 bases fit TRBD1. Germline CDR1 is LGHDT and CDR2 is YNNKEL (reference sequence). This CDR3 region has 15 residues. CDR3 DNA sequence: TGTGCCAGCAGCCAATACACAGGGGATGGTTATGGCTACATCTTC. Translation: CASSQYTGDGYGYIF.

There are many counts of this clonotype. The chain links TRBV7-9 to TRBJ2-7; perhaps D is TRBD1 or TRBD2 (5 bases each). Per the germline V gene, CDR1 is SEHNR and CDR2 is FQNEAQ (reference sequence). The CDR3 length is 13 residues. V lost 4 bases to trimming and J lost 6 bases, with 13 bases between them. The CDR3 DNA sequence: TGTGCCAGCAGCTCTGGTCGAGGGGCCGAGCAGTACTTC. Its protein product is CASSSGRGAEQYF.

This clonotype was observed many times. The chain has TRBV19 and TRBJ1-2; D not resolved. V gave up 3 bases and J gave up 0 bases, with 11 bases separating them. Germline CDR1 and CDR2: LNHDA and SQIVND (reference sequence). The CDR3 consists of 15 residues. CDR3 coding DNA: TGTGCCAGTAGTATGTCGGGGAGAGCTAACTATGGCTACACCTTC. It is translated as CASSMSGRANYGYTF.

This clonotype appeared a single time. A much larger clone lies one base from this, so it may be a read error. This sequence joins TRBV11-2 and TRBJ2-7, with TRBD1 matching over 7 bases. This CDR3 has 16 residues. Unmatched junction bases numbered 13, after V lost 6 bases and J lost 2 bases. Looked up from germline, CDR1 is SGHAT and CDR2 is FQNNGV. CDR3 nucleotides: TGTGCCAGCAGACGAGAGGGGGCAGACTTAACCTACGAGCAGTACTTC. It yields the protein CASRREGADLTYEQYF. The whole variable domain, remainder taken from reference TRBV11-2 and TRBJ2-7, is EAGVAQSPRYKIIEKRQSVAFWCNPISGHATLYWYQQILGQGPKLLIQFQNNGVVDDSQLPKDRFSAERLKGVDSTLKIQPAKLEDSAVYLCASRREGADLTYEQYFGPGTRLTVT.

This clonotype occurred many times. CDR3 DNA sequence: TGTGCCAGCAGCTTAGGCAGGGCTAATTCACCCCTCCACTTT. As protein: CASSLGRANSPLHF. This chain joins TRBV7-6 and TRBJ1-6; D may be TRBD1 (5 bases). V was clipped by 1 base and J by 6 bases, with 7 bases between them. The CDR3 covers 14 residues. Per germline, CDR1 SGHVS and CDR2 FNYEAQ.

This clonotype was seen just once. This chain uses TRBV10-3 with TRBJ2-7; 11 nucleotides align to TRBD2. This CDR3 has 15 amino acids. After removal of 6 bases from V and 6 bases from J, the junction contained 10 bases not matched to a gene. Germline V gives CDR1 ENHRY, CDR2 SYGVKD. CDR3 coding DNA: TGTGCCATCAGGATTACTAGCGGGAGAGGGTCCGAGCAGTACTTC. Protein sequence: CAIRITSGRGSEQYF.

The CDR3 bases are TGCAGTGCTAGAGAAGTCTCTGGGGACACCATATATTTT. It codes for CSAREVSGDTIYF. This chain uses TRBV20-1 with TRBJ1-3, with unresolved D. Germline V CDR1 and CDR2: DFQATT, SNEGSKA (reference sequence). Trimming removed 0 bases from V and 8 bases from J, with 11 bases in between. The CDR3 sequence is 13 residues long.

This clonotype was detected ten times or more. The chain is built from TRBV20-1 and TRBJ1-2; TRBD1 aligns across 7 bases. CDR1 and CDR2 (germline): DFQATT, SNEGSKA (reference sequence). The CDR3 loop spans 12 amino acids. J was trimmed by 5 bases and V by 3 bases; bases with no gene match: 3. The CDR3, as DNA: TGCAGTGCTAGCCGGGACAGATATGGCTACACCTTC. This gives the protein CSASRDRYGYTF.

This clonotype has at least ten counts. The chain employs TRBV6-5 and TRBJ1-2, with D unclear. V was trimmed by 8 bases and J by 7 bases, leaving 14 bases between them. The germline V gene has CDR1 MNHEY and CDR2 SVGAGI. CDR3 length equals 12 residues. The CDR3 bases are TGTGCCAGCGCCGGGAGGAGTGGTGGCTACACCTTC. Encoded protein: CASAGRSGGYTF.

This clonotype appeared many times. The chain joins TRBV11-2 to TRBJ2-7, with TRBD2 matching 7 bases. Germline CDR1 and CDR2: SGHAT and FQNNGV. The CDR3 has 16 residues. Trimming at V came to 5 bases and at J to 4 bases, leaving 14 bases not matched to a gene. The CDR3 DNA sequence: TGTGCCAGCAGCCTCCACCCCCGCGGGAGAGGATACGAGCAGTACTTC. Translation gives CASSLHPRGRGYEQYF.

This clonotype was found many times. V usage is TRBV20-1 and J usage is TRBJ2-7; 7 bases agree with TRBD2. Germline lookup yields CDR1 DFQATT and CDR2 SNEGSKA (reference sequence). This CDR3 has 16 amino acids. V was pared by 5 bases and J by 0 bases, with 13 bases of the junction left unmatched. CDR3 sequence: CSAPSPGGGFSYEQYF. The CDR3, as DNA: TGCAGTGCTCCGTCCCCTGGCGGGGGATTCTCCTACGAGCAGTACTTC.

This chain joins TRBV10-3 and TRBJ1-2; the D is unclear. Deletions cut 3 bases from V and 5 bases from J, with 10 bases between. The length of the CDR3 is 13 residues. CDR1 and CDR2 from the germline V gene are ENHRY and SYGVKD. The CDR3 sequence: CAISERREYGYTF. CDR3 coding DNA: TGTGCCATCAGTGAAAGGCGGGAGTATGGCTACACCTTC.

In nucleotides, the CDR3 is TGCGCCAGCAGCTTGTCGGGACCAAGCACAGATACGCAGTATTTT. It encodes CASSLSGPSTDTQYF. V gene TRBV5-1 combines with J gene TRBJ2-3; tentatively, D is TRBD1 or TRBD2 (5 bases each). CDR3 length: 15 residues. Germline V gene sequence: CDR1 SGHRS, CDR2 YFSETQ. Trimming took off 1 base at V and 0 bases at J, with 9 bases between the two ends.

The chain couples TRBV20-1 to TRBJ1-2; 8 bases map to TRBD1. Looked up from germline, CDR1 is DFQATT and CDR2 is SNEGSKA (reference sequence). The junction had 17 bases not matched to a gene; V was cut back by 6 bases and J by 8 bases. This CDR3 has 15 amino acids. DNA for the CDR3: TGCAGTGCCAGAAGGGGGGACAGGCACTCCTTCGGCTACACCTTC. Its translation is CSARRGDRHSFGYTF.

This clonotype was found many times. This CDR3 is CATSDHQGTEAFF. In DNA, the CDR3 is TGTGCCACCAGTGATCACCAGGGAACTGAAGCTTTCTTT. The J gene is TRBJ1-1, the V gene TRBV24-1; weak D call: TRBD1 (5 bases). The CDR3 sequence is 13 residues long. The germline gives CDR1 KGHDR, CDR2 SFDVKD. V was shortened by 3 bases and J by 5 bases, with 9 bases between the two germline ends.

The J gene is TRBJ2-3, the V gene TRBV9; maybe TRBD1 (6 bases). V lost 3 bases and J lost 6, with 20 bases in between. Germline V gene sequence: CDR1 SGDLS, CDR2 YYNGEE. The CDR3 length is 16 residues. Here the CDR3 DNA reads TGTGCCAGCAGCGATAGAGGGGTGGACAGCCACGATACGCAGTATTTT. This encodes CASSDRGVDSHDTQYF.

The CDR3 DNA follows: TGTGCCAGCAGTGACGACAGGGGGCGACAGCCCCAGCATTTT. Its protein product is CASSDDRGRQPQHF. The V call is TRBV2, the J call TRBJ1-5, with 10 bases fitting TRBD1. Trimming cost V 3 bases and J 7 bases; bases outside gene matches: 3. The CDR3 has 14 residues. Germline V gene sequence: CDR1 SNHLY, CDR2 FYNNEI.

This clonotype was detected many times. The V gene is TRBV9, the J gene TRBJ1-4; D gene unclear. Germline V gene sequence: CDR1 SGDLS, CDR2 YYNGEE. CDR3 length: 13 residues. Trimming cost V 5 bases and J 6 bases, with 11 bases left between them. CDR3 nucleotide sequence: TGTGCCAGCAGTAGAGGCGGCGATGAAAAACTGTTTTTT. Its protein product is CASSRGGDEKLFF. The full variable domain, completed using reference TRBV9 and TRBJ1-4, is DSGVTQTPKHLITATGQRVTLRCSPRSGDLSVYWYQQSLDQGLQFLIQYYNGEERAKGNILERFSAQQFPDLHSELNLSSLELGDSALYFCASSRGGDEKLFFGSGTQLSVL.

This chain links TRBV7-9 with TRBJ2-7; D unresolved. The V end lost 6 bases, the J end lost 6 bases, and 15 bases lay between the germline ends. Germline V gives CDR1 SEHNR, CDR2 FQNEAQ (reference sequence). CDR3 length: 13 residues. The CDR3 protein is CASSSQSGSEQYF. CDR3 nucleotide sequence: TGTGCCAGCAGTTCTCAATCCGGGTCCGAGCAGTACTTC.

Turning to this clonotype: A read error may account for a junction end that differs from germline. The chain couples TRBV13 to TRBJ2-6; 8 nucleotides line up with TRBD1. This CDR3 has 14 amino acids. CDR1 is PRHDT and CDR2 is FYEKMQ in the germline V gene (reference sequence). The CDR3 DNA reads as TGTGCCAGCAGCTTAGGGCAGGGGGCCTACGTCCTGACTTTC. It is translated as CASSLGQGAYVLTF.

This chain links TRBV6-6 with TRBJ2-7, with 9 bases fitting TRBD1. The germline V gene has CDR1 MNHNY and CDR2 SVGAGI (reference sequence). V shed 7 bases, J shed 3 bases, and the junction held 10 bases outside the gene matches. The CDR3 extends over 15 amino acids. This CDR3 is CASNLPGQGFYEQYF. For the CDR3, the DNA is TGTGCCAGCAACCTACCGGGACAGGGCTTCTACGAGCAGTACTTC.

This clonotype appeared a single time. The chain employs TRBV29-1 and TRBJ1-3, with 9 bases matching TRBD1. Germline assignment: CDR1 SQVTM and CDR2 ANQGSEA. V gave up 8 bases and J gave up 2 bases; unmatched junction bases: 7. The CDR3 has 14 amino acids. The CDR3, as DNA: TGCAGCCGTTCCGGGACAGGGCCTGGAAACACCATATATTTT. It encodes CSRSGTGPGNTIYF.

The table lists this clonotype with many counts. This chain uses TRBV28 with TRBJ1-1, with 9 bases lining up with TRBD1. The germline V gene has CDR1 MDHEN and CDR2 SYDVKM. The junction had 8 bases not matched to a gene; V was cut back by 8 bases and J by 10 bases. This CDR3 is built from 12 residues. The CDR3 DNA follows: TGTGCCAGCCGCGGGACAGGGAGTGTAGCTTTCTTT. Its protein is CASRGTGSVAFF. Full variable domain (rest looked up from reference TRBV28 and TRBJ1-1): DVKVTQSSRYLVKRTGEKVFLECVQDMDHENMFWYRQDPGLGLRLIYFSYDVKMKEKGDIPEGYSVSREKKERFSLILESASTNQTSMYLCASRGTGSVAFFGQGTRLTVV.

The CDR3 DNA sequence: TGCAGCTTCTACGGGGAGAGGAACACCGGGGAGCTGTTTTTT. This codes for CSFYGERNTGELFF. The chain recombines TRBV29-1 with TRBJ2-2, with D possibly being TRBD2 (5 bases). Germline CDR1 reads SQVTM; CDR2 reads ANQGSEA. V lost 8 bases, J lost 1 base, and 14 bases lay in between. The CDR3 sequence is 14 residues long.

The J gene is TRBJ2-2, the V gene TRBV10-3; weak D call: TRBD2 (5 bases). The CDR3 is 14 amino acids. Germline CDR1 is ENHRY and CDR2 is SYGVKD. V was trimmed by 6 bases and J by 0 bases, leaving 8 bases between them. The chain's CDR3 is CAIRRESNTGELFF. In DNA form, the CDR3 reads TGTGCCATCAGGAGGGAGTCGAACACCGGGGAGCTGTTTTTT.